The 28 T cell receptor beta chains below were found in one sample sequenced in a study of cytomegalovirus exposure and HLA in healthy donors. The PCR employed 60 Vbeta primers together with 13 Jbeta primers. The repertoire was sequenced with immunoSEQ multiplex PCR; TCRdb's copy has only in-frame clones and lacks some. This sample has about 190,000 clones, with 85% to 90% found just once. Sequencing was performed on PBMCs. The receptors were gathered from a man aged 25-45 years in good health and CMV-seronegative.

This sequence joins TRBV6-6 and TRBJ2-2; D unclear. This CDR3 is 14 amino acids long. Germline V lookup: CDR1 MNHNY, CDR2 SVGAGI (reference sequence). V was pared by 0 bases and J by 6 bases, with 8 bases between. The CDR3, as DNA: TGTGCCAGCAGTTACTCTGCCTGGCCCGGGGAGCTGTTTTTT. It is translated as CASSYSAWPGELFF.

Only one count was recorded for this clone. The chain joins TRBV6-5 to TRBJ1-6; D is undetermined. Germline values: CDR1 MNHEY, CDR2 SVGAGI. V shed 5 bases and J shed 10 bases, with 15 bases lying between them. The CDR3 loop spans 14 amino acids. CDR3 protein: CASSLSAEASPLHF. For the CDR3, the DNA is TGTGCCAGCAGTCTCTCCGCGGAGGCATCACCCCTCCACTTT.

This rearrangement joins TRBV7-9 to TRBJ2-7, with D uncertain. Germline lookup yields CDR1 SEHNR and CDR2 FQNEAQ (reference sequence). Trimming cost V 1 base and J 5 bases, with 6 bases left between them. The CDR3 has 12 amino acids. For the CDR3, the DNA is TGTGCCAGCAGCTTAGACACCCACGAGCAGTACTTC. It specifies CASSLDTHEQYF.

The genes are TRBV5-1 and TRBJ2-1, with D uncertain. The V gene lost 0 bases and the J gene lost 10 bases, with 14 bases spanning the gap. Germline CDR1 SGHRS, CDR2 YFSETQ. The CDR3 extends over 14 amino acids. This chain's CDR3 is CASSLDSADLEQFF. The CDR3 DNA sequence: TGCGCCAGCAGCTTGGATTCTGCGGATCTAGAGCAGTTCTTC. The full variable domain, its missing parts supplied by reference TRBV5-1 and TRBJ2-1, is KAGVTQTPRYLIKTRGQQVTLSCSPISGHRSVSWYQQTPGQGLQFLFEYFSETQRNKGNFPGRFSGRQFSNSRSEMNVSTLELGDSALYLCASSLDSADLEQFFGPGTRLTVL.

V is TRBV4-2 and J is TRBJ2-3, with 9 bases identical to TRBD1. The CDR3 loop spans 16 amino acids. V was clipped by 2 bases and J by 3 bases; unmatched bases: 6. Per the germline V gene, CDR1 is LGHNA and CDR2 is YNFKEQ. The CDR3 sequence: CASSQKQGARTDTQYF. Written as DNA, the CDR3 is TGTGCCAGCAGCCAAAAACAGGGGGCTAGGACAGATACGCAGTATTTT.

A few counts support this clone. The chain couples TRBV4-1 to TRBJ2-3; D gene unclear. Per the germline V gene, CDR1 is MGHRA and CDR2 is YSYEKL. CDR3 length: 14 residues. V lost 4 bases to trimming and J lost 1 base, with 9 bases between them. CDR3 nucleotide sequence: TGCGCCAGCAGCCTCTTCCGGGGCACAGATACGCAGTATTTT. Translation: CASSLFRGTDTQYF.

The rearrangement links TRBV6-6 to TRBJ2-5; 7 nucleotides agree with TRBD1. The J call may be faulty, since TRBJ2-7 better matches the DNA end. Germline V gives CDR1 MNHNY, CDR2 SVGAGI (reference sequence). This CDR3 has 16 residues. The chain's CDR3 is CASRDRESPYSYEQYF. In nucleotides, the CDR3 is TGTGCCAGCAGAGACAGGGAAAGCCCCTACTCCTACGAGCAGTACTTC.

This clone was detected only a few times. This sequence joins TRBV4-3 and TRBJ1-2; TRBD1 agrees at 7 bases. Germline loops: CDR1 LGHNA, CDR2 YSLEER. J lost 4 bases, V lost 1 base, and 6 bases had no gene match. The CDR3 length is 15 residues. CDR3 sequence (DNA): TGCGCCAGCAGCCAAGGTCACAGGGGCGTCTATGGCTACACCTTC. Translation gives CASSQGHRGVYGYTF.

This clone was counted only a few times. The chain employs TRBV6-1 and TRBJ2-2, with 7 bases fitting TRBD1. Trimming removed 5 bases from V and 3 bases from J; junction bases left unmatched: 3. Germline assignment: CDR1 MNHNS and CDR2 SASEGT. There are 14 residues in the CDR3. The CDR3 nucleotides are TGTGCCAGCAGTCCGGGACAGCACACCGGGGAGCTGTTTTTT. It translates to CASSPGQHTGELFF.

This clone was counted once. The J gene is TRBJ2-3, the V gene TRBV7-9, with no clear D. Germline V gene lookup returns CDR1 SEHNR and CDR2 FQNEAQ (reference sequence). This CDR3 comprises 13 residues. V gave up 3 bases and J gave up 5 bases, with 9 bases separating them. CDR3 DNA: TGTGCCAGCAGCTTCTTATATCGAGATACGCAGTATTTT. This sequence encodes CASSFLYRDTQYF.

This clone was counted only a few times. The chain has TRBV9 and TRBJ2-7; the match to TRBD1 covers 9 bases. After removal of 3 bases from V and 4 bases from J, the junction contained 5 bases not matched to a gene. This CDR3 has 14 amino acids. CDR1 and CDR2 (germline): SGDLS, YYNGEE. CDR3 nucleotide sequence: TGTGCCAGCAGCGCCGGGACAGGGTGGTACGAGCAGTACTTC. It yields the protein CASSAGTGWYEQYF.

This rearrangement joins TRBV5-6 to TRBJ1-6; D might be TRBD1 (6 bases). The V and J ends lost 4 bases and 10 bases respectively, with 12 bases between them. The germline V gene has CDR1 SGHDT and CDR2 YYEEEE. This CDR3 spans 13 amino acids. The CDR3 nucleotides read TGTGCCAGCAGCCAACAGGGTGACTCACCCCTCCACTTT. Residues: CASSQQGDSPLHF.

This chain connects TRBV18 to TRBJ1-4, with a possible D match to TRBD1 (6 bases). Between the trimmed V and J ends, which lost 5 bases and 3 bases, there was a span of 13 bases. The germline V gene encodes CDR1 KGHSH and CDR2 LQKENI. The CDR3 is made up of 15 amino acids. The CDR3 region is CASSNRDIPNEKLFF. DNA of the CDR3: TGTGCCAGCTCAAACCGGGACATACCTAATGAAAAACTGTTTTTT.

V usage is TRBV2 and J usage is TRBJ1-5; D is possibly TRBD1 (6 bases). Germline loops: CDR1 SNHLY, CDR2 FYNNEI. This CDR3 contains 16 residues. Trimming took 6 bases from V and 7 from J, leaving 22 bases between them. CDR3: CASRGGGAGVYQPQHF. CDR3 DNA sequence: TGTGCCAGCAGAGGCGGGGGGGCAGGCGTTTACCAGCCCCAGCATTTT.

The chain uses TRBV7-2 and TRBJ1-1; possibly TRBD1 for D (6 bases). The CDR3 spans 16 residues. Germline V CDR1 and CDR2: SGHTA, FQGNSA. Trimming removed 4 bases from V and 1 base from J, with 16 bases in between. CDR3 residues: CASSYGPMTGNTEAFF. The CDR3 DNA reads as TGTGCCAGCAGCTACGGACCAATGACAGGGAACACTGAAGCTTTCTTT.

The V gene is TRBV29-1, the J gene TRBJ2-1, with 10 bases aligning to TRBD2. After removal of 5 bases from V and 10 bases from J, the junction contained 11 bases not matched to a gene. Germline V gene sequence: CDR1 SQVTM, CDR2 ANQGSEA. The CDR3 runs to 14 residues. The CDR3: CSVILAGVVFEQFF. DNA for the CDR3: TGCAGCGTTATCCTAGCGGGAGTAGTATTCGAGCAGTTCTTC.

The CDR3: CATLRGDSQAGYGYTF. For the CDR3, the DNA is TGTGCCACCCTTAGAGGGGACAGCCAAGCAGGCTATGGCTACACCTTC. J is TRBJ1-2 and V is TRBV19; 7 bases align to TRBD1. In germline, CDR1 is LNHDA, CDR2 SQIVND (reference sequence). This CDR3 spans 16 amino acids. Unmatched junction bases numbered 18, after V lost 10 bases and J lost 4 bases.

J is TRBJ2-3 and V is TRBV6-4; D might be TRBD2 (5 bases). This CDR3 has 13 residues. Trimming pared 6 bases from V and 3 bases from J, leaving 10 bases between. Looked up from germline, CDR1 is MRHNA and CDR2 is SNTAGT. CDR3 loop: CASSPLGTDTQYF. As DNA, the CDR3 is TGTGCCAGCAGCCCACTAGGAACAGATACGCAGTATTTT.

V gene TRBV14 combines with J gene TRBJ2-7, with 10 bases lining up with TRBD1. Trimming took 5 bases from V and 2 from J; bases not matched to a gene: 3. Germline CDR1 reads SGHDN; CDR2 reads FVKESK. The CDR3 length is 14 residues. Written as DNA, the CDR3 is TGTGCCAGCAGCATGGGGACAGGGGCCTACGAGCAGTACTTC. It specifies CASSMGTGAYEQYF.

The rearrangement links TRBV9 to TRBJ2-1, with D tentatively TRBD1 (6 bases). The V end lost 4 bases, the J end lost 2 bases, and 19 bases lay between the germline ends. The CDR3 extends over 17 amino acids. CDR1 is SGDLS and CDR2 is YYNGEE in the germline V gene. The CDR3 bases are TGTGCCAGCAGCCCAAAAAGATGGCAGGGGCCCTACAATGAGCAGTTCTTC. This encodes CASSPKRWQGPYNEQFF.

V and J are TRBV5-1 and TRBJ2-1; TRBD2 matches at 11 bases. The germline CDR1 and CDR2 sequences are SGHRS and YFSETQ. This CDR3 is built from 13 residues. V lost 9 bases, J lost 5 bases, and 4 bases stayed unmatched. CDR3 amino acids: CATTSGTHNEQFF. CDR3 nucleotides: TGCGCCACGACTAGCGGGACCCACAATGAGCAGTTCTTC.

The chain links TRBV19 to TRBJ2-5; D gene uncertain. The CDR3 consists of 14 residues. Germline V gene lookup returns CDR1 LNHDA and CDR2 SQIVND (reference sequence). V dropped 7 bases and J dropped 2 bases, with 14 bases sitting between them. This CDR3 is CASNLAGEQETQYF. As DNA, the CDR3 is TGTGCCAGTAACCTGGCTGGAGAACAAGAGACCCAGTACTTC.

The V gene is TRBV28, the J gene TRBJ2-5; D might be TRBD2 (5 bases). Looked up from germline, CDR1 is MDHEN and CDR2 is SYDVKM. The CDR3 length is 19 residues. Trimming shortened V by 5 bases and J by 10 bases, and 35 bases separated the two germline ends. This CDR3 is CASSRGPHLNGSPKLDQYF. CDR3 coding DNA: TGTGCCAGCAGTCGCGGGCCCCACCTAAACGGGTCCCCGAAGTTGGACCAGTACTTC.

The chain recombines TRBV10-1 with TRBJ2-2; D not resolved. Germline V CDR1 and CDR2: WNHNN, SYGVQD (reference sequence). The CDR3 is 15 residues long. The germline V and J ends were trimmed by 2 bases and 0 bases, with 7 bases remaining between them. DNA of the CDR3: TGCGCCAGCAGTGAGAGACAAACGAACACCGGGGAGCTGTTTTTT. This encodes CASSERQTNTGELFF.

The chain couples TRBV2 to TRBJ2-2; no clear D. Between the trimmed V and J ends, which lost 0 bases and 1 base, there was a span of 12 bases. The CDR3 totals 17 residues. In germline, CDR1 is SNHLY, CDR2 FYNNEI. The CDR3: CASSEALGSGNTGELFF. CDR3 sequence (DNA): TGTGCCAGCAGTGAAGCGCTTGGGTCAGGGAACACCGGGGAGCTGTTTTTT.

The chain links TRBV7-8 to TRBJ2-3; 12 bases fit TRBD2. The CDR3 is 16 residues long. Per the germline V gene, CDR1 is SGHVS and CDR2 is FQNEAQ. With V trimmed by 5 bases and J by 3 bases, 6 bases remained unmatched. In nucleotides, the CDR3 is TGTGCCAGCAGCCGACCCGGACTAGCGGGAACAGATACGCAGTATTTT. It specifies CASSRPGLAGTDTQYF. Full variable domain (rest looked up from reference TRBV7-8 and TRBJ2-3): GAGVSQSPRYKVAKRGQDVALRCDPISGHVSLFWYQQALGQGPEFLTYFQNEAQLDKSGLPSDRFFAERPEGSVSTLKIQRTQQEDSAVYLCASSRPGLAGTDTQYFGPGTRLTVL.

This chain connects TRBV7-2 to TRBJ2-1, with 8 bases that match TRBD2. CDR1 SGHTA and CDR2 FQGNSA come from the germline V gene. J lost 1 base, V lost 4 bases, and 3 bases had no gene match. This CDR3 has 15 amino acids. As DNA, the CDR3 is TGTGCCAGCAGCTCCGGGACTAGATCCTACAATGAGCAGTTCTTC. Translated, it gives CASSSGTRSYNEQFF.

V gene TRBV5-8 combines with J gene TRBJ1-1; maybe TRBD1 (5 bases). The length of the CDR3 is 12 residues. Deletions cut 4 bases from V and 6 bases from J, with 10 bases between. Germline V lookup: CDR1 SGHTS, CDR2 YDEGEE. The CDR3 loop reads CASSRGVAEAFF. In nucleotides, the CDR3 is TGTGCCAGCAGCCGGGGGGTAGCTGAAGCTTTCTTT.